This TCR beta chain derives from a study of T-cell reconstitution after alpha-beta-depleted transplantation in children. General study points: It was reported that alpha-beta T cells came from several hundred expanded graft clones (about two months after transplant).

Researchers prepared the TCRbeta library using unique molecular identifiers, the study reports. TCRdb re-called the PCR reads through MiXCR, storing one row per CDR3 protein. The table has 100,000 or so distinct CDR3 sequences, about 5.6% seen once. The CDR3 sequence is 14 residues long. V was pared by 5 bases and J by 0 bases, with 10 bases between. This clonotype came up a few times. The antigen is unknown. This sequence was found in a female patient aged 2-10 years who had a stem cell transplant for Fanconi anemia, so the T cells may come from the graft donor. Sequencing was performed on PBMCs, mostly from graft donor cells, taken 60 days after TCRalphabeta/CD19-depleted stem cell transplant. V is TRBV12-3 or TRBV12-4 and J is TRBJ1-2; D may be TRBD1 (6 bases). The DNA of the CDR3 is TGTGCCAGCAGTGCCGGACAGCCTAACTATGGCTACACCTTC. The encoded protein is CASSAGQPNYGYTF.